Shown below are 32 T cell receptor beta chains from a single sample sequenced in a study of blood T cell repertoires in COVID-19. Produced via immunoSEQ multiplex PCR; TCRdb's table is partial and in-frame only. The table has approximately 200,000 clones, approximately 84% seen once. The material sequenced was peripheral blood. These receptors were collected from a man between 50 and 59 years old who had recovered from COVID-19.

J is TRBJ2-1 and V is TRBV27; 9 bases map to TRBD2. Germline loops: CDR1 MNHEY, CDR2 SMNVEV (reference sequence). The ends lost 5 bases at V and 4 bases at J; junction bases unmatched: 6. There are 15 residues in the CDR3. This CDR3 is CASSPRGLAYNEQFF. In DNA, the CDR3 is TGTGCCAGCAGTCCCCGGGGACTAGCATACAATGAGCAGTTCTTC.

The rearrangement links TRBV19 to TRBJ2-1; D remains unclear. The CDR3 contains 15 residues. The germline gives CDR1 LNHDA, CDR2 SQIVND (reference sequence). V lost 7 bases and J 0 bases, leaving 13 bases between the germline ends. The CDR3 sequence: CASTIVGSSYNEQFF. Written as DNA, the CDR3 is TGTGCCAGTACCATTGTTGGTAGCTCCTACAATGAGCAGTTCTTC.

This clone occurred a few times. The chain couples TRBV28 to TRBJ1-2; tentatively, D is TRBD1 (6 bases). CDR3 length: 14 residues. Trimming removed 2 bases at V and 3 bases at J, with 10 bases between. Germline assignment: CDR1 MDHEN and CDR2 SYDVKM. CDR3 region: CASSLGGHYYGYTF. The CDR3 DNA is TGTGCCAGCAGTTTAGGGGGACACTACTATGGCTACACCTTC.

The V and J genes are TRBV4-1 and TRBJ2-2; possibly TRBD1 for D (5 bases). This CDR3 has 17 amino acids. The germline CDR1 and CDR2 sequences are MGHRA and YSYEKL. The V end was cut by 1 base, the J end by 0 bases, with 12 bases between. The CDR3: CASSQAVQAANTGELFF. The CDR3, as DNA: TGCGCCAGCAGCCAAGCTGTACAGGCGGCGAACACCGGGGAGCTGTTTTTT.

The sample holds a few counts of this clone. The rearrangement joins TRBV30 to TRBJ2-3; 7 nucleotides match TRBD1. The CDR3 consists of 15 residues. Germline V gene data show CDR1 as GTSNPN and CDR2 as SVGIG (reference sequence). Trimming cost V 1 base and J 1 base; bases outside gene matches: 5. CDR3 DNA sequence: TGTGCCTGGAGTGGCCGGGACAGCCGCACAGATACGCAGTATTTT. Encoded protein: CAWSGRDSRTDTQYF. Filled out from reference TRBV30 and TRBJ2-3, the complete variable domain reads SQTIHQWPATLVQPVGSPLSLECTVEGTSNPNLYWYRQAAGRGLQLLFYSVGIGQISSEVPQNLSASRPQDRQFILSSKKLLLSDSGFYLCAWSGRDSRTDTQYFGPGTRLTVL.

This sequence joins TRBV4-1 and TRBJ2-3; 14 bases fit TRBD2. The V and J ends lost 1 base and 0 bases, in that order; junction bases with no gene match: 6. This CDR3 is 19 amino acids long. Germline V lookup: CDR1 MGHRA, CDR2 YSYEKL. For the CDR3, the DNA is TGCGCCAGCAGCCAAGTCGGACTAGCGGGAGGTACTAGCACAGATACGCAGTATTTT. The encoded protein is CASSQVGLAGGTSTDTQYF.

The chain has TRBV4-2 and TRBJ1-4; 9 bases align to TRBD1. With 4 bases clipped from V and 8 bases from J, the junction kept 5 bases outside the gene matches. CDR3 length: 14 amino acids. From germline, CDR1 is LGHNA and CDR2 YNFKEQ. The CDR3 DNA reads as TGTGCCAGCAGCCCGTGGACAGGGGAGGAAAAACTGTTTTTT. Translated: CASSPWTGEEKLFF.

The chain recombines TRBV5-5 with TRBJ2-2; perhaps TRBD2 as D (7 bases). The CDR3 runs to 17 residues. CDR1 is SGHKS and CDR2 is YYEKEE in the germline V gene (reference sequence). Trimming took off 4 bases at V and 5 bases at J, with 21 bases between the two ends. The CDR3 reads CASSPYVGGARTGELFF. CDR3 in DNA: TGTGCCAGCAGCCCATACGTAGGGGGGGCTCGAACCGGGGAGCTGTTTTTT.

The rearrangement uses TRBV14 and TRBJ2-3, with D possibly TRBD1 on 5 matching bases. V was cut by 7 bases and J by 2 bases, with 7 bases left in between. The CDR3 has 12 amino acids. Germline loops: CDR1 SGHDN, CDR2 FVKESK. This CDR3 is CASKDNTDTQYF. The DNA for the CDR3 is TGTGCCAGCAAGGACAACACAGATACGCAGTATTTT. Full variable domain (outside the CDR3, taken from reference TRBV14 and TRBJ2-3): EAGVTQFPSHSVIEKGQTVTLRCDPISGHDNLYWYRRVMGKEIKFLLHFVKESKQDESGMPNNRFLAERTGGTYSTLKVQPAELEDSGVYFCASKDNTDTQYFGPGTRLTVL.

The table lists this clone with many counts. This chain connects TRBV27 to TRBJ1-1; TRBD1 agrees at 9 bases. CDR1 is MNHEY and CDR2 is SMNVEV in the germline V gene (reference sequence). V dropped 8 bases and J dropped 4; count of bases not matched to a gene: 11. The CDR3 is 15 amino acids. CDR3 DNA: TGTGCCAGCTCATCTGCCGGGACAGGGTTCACTGAAGCTTTCTTT. Translating gives CASSSAGTGFTEAFF.

This clone was detected once. The chain couples TRBV27 to TRBJ1-5, with 7 bases aligning to TRBD1. CDR1 is MNHEY, CDR2 SMNVEV, per germline (reference sequence). V shed 2 bases and J 5 bases; nucleotides not matched to a gene: 6. The CDR3 covers 15 residues. The CDR3 nucleotides read TGTGCCAGCAGTTTAGTGGGACAGCTCTATCAGCCCCAGCATTTT. This sequence encodes CASSLVGQLYQPQHF.

The chain combines TRBV5-1 with TRBJ2-1; possibly TRBD2 for D (5 bases). Germline lookup yields CDR1 SGHRS and CDR2 YFSETQ. CDR3 length equals 15 residues. The V end was cut by 7 bases, the J end by 0 bases, with 14 bases between. CDR3 coding DNA: TGCGCCAGCGCCGGGGTGTCAAGCTCCTACAATGAGCAGTTCTTC. As protein: CASAGVSSSYNEQFF. Full variable domain (outside the CDR3, taken from reference TRBV5-1 and TRBJ2-1): KAGVTQTPRYLIKTRGQQVTLSCSPISGHRSVSWYQQTPGQGLQFLFEYFSETQRNKGNFPGRFSGRQFSNSRSEMNVSTLELGDSALYLCASAGVSSSYNEQFFGPGTRLTVL.

This clone turned up a few times. This chain links TRBV5-5 with TRBJ1-2; 12 bases are shared with TRBD1. Germline values: CDR1 SGHKS, CDR2 YYEKEE (reference sequence). V gave up 2 bases and J gave up 2 bases; unmatched junction bases: 4. The CDR3 length is 16 residues. CDR3 region: CASSFTGTGGNYGYTF. CDR3 coding DNA: TGTGCCAGCAGCTTCACCGGGACAGGGGGCAACTATGGCTACACCTTC.

V is TRBV18 and J is TRBJ2-7; D gene ambiguous. Deletions cut 5 bases from V and 4 bases from J, with 21 bases between. Germline V gene data show CDR1 as KGHSH and CDR2 as LQKENI. The CDR3 runs 16 residues. CDR3 coding DNA: TGTGCCAGCTCAGTCAGAACTACCGAAAACAATTACGAGCAGTACTTC. As protein: CASSVRTTENNYEQYF. Drawing the rest from reference TRBV18 and TRBJ2-7, the complete variable domain is NAGVMQNPRHLVRRRGQEARLRCSPMKGHSHVYWYRQLPEEGLKFMVYLQKENIIDESGMPKERFSAEFPKEGPSILRIQQVVRGDSAAYFCASSVRTTENNYEQYFGPGTRLTVT.

The sample holds one count of this clone. The rearrangement links TRBV28 to TRBJ2-3, with 7 bases identical to TRBD2. Germline CDR1 reads MDHEN; CDR2 reads SYDVKM. CDR3 length: 19 amino acids. V shed 3 bases, J shed 5 bases, and the junction held 20 bases outside the gene matches. CDR3 region: CASSFRRRSPAGRVDTQYF. The CDR3 DNA is TGTGCCAGCAGTTTTCGACGCAGAAGTCCAGCGGGGAGGGTAGATACGCAGTATTTT.

There are a few counts of this clone. The chain is built from TRBV19 and TRBJ2-1; 15 bases are a match to TRBD2. After removal of 7 bases from V and 11 bases from J, the junction contained 3 bases not matched to a gene. The CDR3 has 13 residues. Germline V lookup: CDR1 LNHDA, CDR2 SQIVND (reference sequence). CDR3 protein: CASIGTSGRQQFF. The CDR3 bases are TGTGCCAGTATAGGGACTAGCGGGAGGCAGCAGTTCTTC.

The rearrangement joins TRBV6-1 to TRBJ1-5; D is undetermined. The V and J ends lost 1 base and 1 base respectively, with 17 bases between them. The CDR3 has 18 amino acids. Germline assignment: CDR1 MNHNS and CDR2 SASEGT. CDR3 nucleotides: TGTGCCAGCAGTGAAGTAAAACAGATTCTATTCAGCAATCAGCCCCAGCATTTT. It encodes CASSEVKQILFSNQPQHF.

This clone was seen more than once but under ten times. The chain links TRBV5-4 to TRBJ1-2, with 7 bases lining up with TRBD1. Germline V lookup: CDR1 SGHNT, CDR2 YYREEE (reference sequence). V was pared by 5 bases and J by 0 bases, with 4 bases of the junction left unmatched. The CDR3 runs to 14 residues. The CDR3 protein is CASSRQGANYGYTF. CDR3 bases: TGTGCCAGCAGTCGACAGGGAGCTAACTATGGCTACACCTTC.

As DNA, the CDR3 is TGTGCCAGCAGCGCCGGGGGGAGCGAGCAGTACTTC. Residues: CASSAGGSEQYF. The V and J genes are TRBV5-8 and TRBJ2-7; 7 bases are shared with TRBD2. CDR1 SGHTS and CDR2 YDEGEE come from the germline V gene. The length of the CDR3 is 12 residues. Trimming cost V 4 bases and J 6 bases; bases outside gene matches: 4.

J is TRBJ1-2 and V is TRBV18; 7 positions match TRBD1. CDR1 is KGHSH, CDR2 LQKENI, per germline. V shed 0 bases and J 4 bases; nucleotides not matched to a gene: 5. This CDR3 contains 15 residues. CDR3 nucleotides: TGTGCCAGCTCACCACCGGGACAGAACAGCTATGGCTACACCTTC. Translation: CASSPPGQNSYGYTF.

This clone appeared once. J is TRBJ1-4 and V is TRBV6-5, with 10 bases that match TRBD1. This CDR3 has 14 residues. The V segment lost 8 bases and the J segment 6 bases; nucleotides outside the gene matches: 6. Germline lookup yields CDR1 MNHEY and CDR2 SVGAGI. Written as DNA, the CDR3 is TGTGCCAGCCGCCAGGGACAGGGGCATGAAAAACTGTTTTTT. Residues: CASRQGQGHEKLFF.

J is TRBJ2-1 and V is TRBV15; 9 nucleotides line up with TRBD2. This CDR3 spans 15 amino acids. Germline lookup yields CDR1 LNHNV and CDR2 YYDKDF (reference sequence). Trimming removed 1 base from V and 10 bases from J; junction bases left unmatched: 8. For the CDR3, the DNA is TGTGCCACCAGCAGAGGAGGTAGCGGGAGTTTCGAGCAGTTCTTC. It encodes CATSRGGSGSFEQFF.

This chain uses TRBV5-1 with TRBJ1-1; tentative D call: TRBD1 (5 bases). The CDR3 runs 15 residues. The germline V and J ends were trimmed by 3 bases and 6 bases, with 18 bases remaining between them. CDR1 and CDR2 (germline): SGHRS, YFSETQ. This CDR3 reads CASSSPPTDKAEAFF. For the CDR3, the DNA is TGCGCCAGCAGCTCCCCCCCGACAGATAAGGCTGAAGCTTTCTTT.

The rearrangement joins TRBV11-3 to TRBJ2-7; D perhaps matches TRBD1 (5 bases). The CDR3 is 17 amino acids. CDR1 and CDR2 (germline): SGHNT, YENEEA. Trimming shortened V by 5 bases and J by 1 base, and 21 bases separated the two germline ends. The CDR3 nucleotides are TGTGCCAGCAGCAGCCACCGGGTCCAGGGTTTTTCCTACGAGCAGTACTTC. As protein: CASSSHRVQGFSYEQYF.

The chain combines TRBV7-2 with TRBJ2-3; 7 bases agree with TRBD2. V was pared by 5 bases and J by 2 bases, with 16 bases of the junction left unmatched. The CDR3 totals 18 residues. Germline CDR1 and CDR2: SGHTA and FQGNSA. The DNA for the CDR3 is TGTGCCAGCAGCGTACGGGACCCCCGGGAGGCCTACACAGATACGCAGTATTTT. It specifies CASSVRDPREAYTDTQYF.

CDR3 in DNA: TGTGCCAGCAGTTTATCAAGCAGGGGGCTTGGAAACACCATATATTTT. Its protein product is CASSLSSRGLGNTIYF. The chain joins TRBV27 to TRBJ1-3, with 8 positions matching TRBD1. Germline assignment: CDR1 MNHEY and CDR2 SMNVEV (reference sequence). The CDR3 length is 16 residues. V was pared by 0 bases and J by 3 bases, with 4 bases of the junction left unmatched.

CDR3 in DNA: TGTGCCAGCAGTTTATTTACTAGCGGGAACACAGATACGCAGTATTTT. Translated, it gives CASSLFTSGNTDTQYF. The rearrangement uses TRBV28 and TRBJ2-3, with 10 bases aligning to TRBD2. Germline V gene sequence: CDR1 MDHEN, CDR2 SYDVKM. The ends lost 1 base at V and 2 bases at J; junction bases unmatched: 3. This CDR3 contains 16 residues.

V is TRBV5-6 and J is TRBJ2-3; TRBD1 agrees at 9 bases. Germline V CDR1 and CDR2: SGHDT, YYEEEE. The CDR3 is made up of 15 amino acids. J gave up 1 base and V 2 bases, and 2 bases lay outside the gene matches. CDR3 amino acids: CASSFWTGGTDTQYF. The CDR3, as DNA: TGTGCCAGCAGCTTTTGGACAGGGGGCACAGATACGCAGTATTTT.

The chain combines TRBV29-1 with TRBJ1-2, with 11 bases lining up with TRBD1. The CDR3 is 14 amino acids. The J segment lost 5 bases and the V segment lost 3 bases, leaving 5 bases of the junction unmatched. Germline CDR1 and CDR2: SQVTM and ANQGSEA. The CDR3, as DNA: TGCAGCGTTGACTGGGGGACAGGGGGTTATGGCTACACCTTC. It codes for CSVDWGTGGYGYTF.

CDR3 sequence reads: CASMAGTTTPPMKQYF. Written as DNA, the CDR3 is TGTGCCAGCATGGCCGGGACTACCACCCCGCCTATGAAGCAGTACTTC. This rearrangement joins TRBV28 to TRBJ2-7, with TRBD2 matching 7 bases. Germline lookup yields CDR1 MDHEN and CDR2 SYDVKM. The junction had 20 bases not matched to a gene; V was cut back by 7 bases and J by 8 bases. The CDR3 is made up of 16 amino acids.

This chain uses TRBV3-1 (or the pseudogene TRBV3-2) with TRBJ2-2; the match to TRBD2 covers 10 bases. The CDR3 spans 13 residues. Per germline, CDR1 LGHDT and CDR2 YNNKEL (reference sequence). V dropped 4 bases and J dropped 7; count of bases not matched to a gene: 0. The CDR3 sequence: CASSRTSGGELFF. The CDR3 DNA is TGTGCCAGCAGCCGGACTAGCGGCGGGGAGCTGTTTTTT.

This chain uses TRBV30 with TRBJ1-6; no clear D gene. Germline V gene data show CDR1 as GTSNPN and CDR2 as SVGIG (reference sequence). V lost 8 bases and J lost 7, with 12 bases in between. The length of the CDR3 is 12 residues. CDR3 amino acids: CALRRANSPLHF. The CDR3 nucleotides read TGTGCCCTTCGCAGAGCGAATTCACCCCTCCACTTT.